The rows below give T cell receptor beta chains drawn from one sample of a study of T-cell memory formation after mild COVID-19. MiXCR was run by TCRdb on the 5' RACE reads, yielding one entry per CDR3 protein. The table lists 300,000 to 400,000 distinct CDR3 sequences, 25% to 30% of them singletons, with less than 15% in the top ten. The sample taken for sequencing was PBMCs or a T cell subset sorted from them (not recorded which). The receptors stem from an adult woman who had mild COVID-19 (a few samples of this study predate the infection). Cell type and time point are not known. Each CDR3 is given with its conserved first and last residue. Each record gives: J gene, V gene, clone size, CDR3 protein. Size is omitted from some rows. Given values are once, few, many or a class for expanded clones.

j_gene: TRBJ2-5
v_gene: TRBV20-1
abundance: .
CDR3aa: CSARNRGRGGETQYF

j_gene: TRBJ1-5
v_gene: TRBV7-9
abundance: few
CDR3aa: CASSSGGGVGQPQHF

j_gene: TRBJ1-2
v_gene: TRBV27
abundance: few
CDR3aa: CASYSGFAFGYTF

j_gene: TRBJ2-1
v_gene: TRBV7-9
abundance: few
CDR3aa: CASSLRFGVGFF

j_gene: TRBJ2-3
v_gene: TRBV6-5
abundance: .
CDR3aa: CASSLPTDRGIRPTDTQYF

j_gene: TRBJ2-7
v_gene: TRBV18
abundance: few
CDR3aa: CASSPPGTGTEQYF

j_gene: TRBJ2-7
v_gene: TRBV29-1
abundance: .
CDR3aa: CSVGRTGPYEQYF

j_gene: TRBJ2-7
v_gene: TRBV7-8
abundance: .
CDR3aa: CASSTTAGAYYEQYF

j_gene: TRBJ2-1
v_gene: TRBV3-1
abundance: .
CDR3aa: CASSQVPKGGYNEQFF

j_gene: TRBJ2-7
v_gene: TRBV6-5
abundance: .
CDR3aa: CASSPPPTGASYEQYF

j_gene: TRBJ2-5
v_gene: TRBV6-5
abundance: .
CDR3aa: CASSRGRGETQYF

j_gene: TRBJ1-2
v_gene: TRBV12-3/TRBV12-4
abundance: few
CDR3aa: CASRLQGRKGYTF

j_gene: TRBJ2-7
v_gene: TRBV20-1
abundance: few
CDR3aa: CSARDRESEQYF

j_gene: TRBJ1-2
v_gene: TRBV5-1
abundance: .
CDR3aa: CASSLDPNGGSDGYTF

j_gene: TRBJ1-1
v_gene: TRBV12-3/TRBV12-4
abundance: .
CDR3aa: CASSPQGVTAEAFF

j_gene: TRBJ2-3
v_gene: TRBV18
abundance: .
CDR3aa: CASSPLGQGASDTQYF

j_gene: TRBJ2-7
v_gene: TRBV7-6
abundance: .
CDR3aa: CASSSPGQRTYEQYF

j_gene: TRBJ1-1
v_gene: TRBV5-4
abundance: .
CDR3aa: CASSPGQPRRAFF

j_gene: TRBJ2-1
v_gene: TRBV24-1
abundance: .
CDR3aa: CATSDHLDSRDEQFF

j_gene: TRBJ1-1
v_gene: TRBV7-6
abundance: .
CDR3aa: CASSFYAGDTEAFF

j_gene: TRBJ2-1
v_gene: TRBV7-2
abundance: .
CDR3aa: CASSTGTGSYEQFF

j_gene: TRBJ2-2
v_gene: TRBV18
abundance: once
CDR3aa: CASSPLAGTNTGELFF

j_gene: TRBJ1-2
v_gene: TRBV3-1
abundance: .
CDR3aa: CASSQDWTENYGYTF

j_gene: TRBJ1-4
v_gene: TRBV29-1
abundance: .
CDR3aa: CSVGGGFGEKLFF

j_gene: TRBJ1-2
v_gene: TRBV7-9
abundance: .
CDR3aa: CASSLEIQWLRGYTF

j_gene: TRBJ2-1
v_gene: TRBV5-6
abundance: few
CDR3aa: CASSHRSYNEQFF

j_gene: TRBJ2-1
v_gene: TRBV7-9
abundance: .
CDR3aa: CASSPTGSNNEQFF

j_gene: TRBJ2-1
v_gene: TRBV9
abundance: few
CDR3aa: CASSATGGRDNEQFF

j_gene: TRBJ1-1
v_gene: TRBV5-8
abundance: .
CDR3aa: CASSLALIAVTNTEAFF

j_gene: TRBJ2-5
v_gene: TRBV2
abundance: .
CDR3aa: CAMYNLDRTQYF

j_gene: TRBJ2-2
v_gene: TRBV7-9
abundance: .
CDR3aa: CASSWRTGGAGELFF

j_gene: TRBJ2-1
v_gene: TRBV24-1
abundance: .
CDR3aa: CATSDGSIQFF

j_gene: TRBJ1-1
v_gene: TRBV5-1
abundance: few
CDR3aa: CASSFRDRRNTEAFF

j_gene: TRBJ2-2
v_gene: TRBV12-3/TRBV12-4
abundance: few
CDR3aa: CASSPPRTNTGELFF

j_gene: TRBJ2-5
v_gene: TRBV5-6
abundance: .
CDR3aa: CASSLDRVSETQYF

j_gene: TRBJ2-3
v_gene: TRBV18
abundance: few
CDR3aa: CASSPVGGASDTQYF

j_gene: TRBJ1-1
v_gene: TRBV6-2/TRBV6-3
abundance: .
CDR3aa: CASRRPPGQLTEAFF

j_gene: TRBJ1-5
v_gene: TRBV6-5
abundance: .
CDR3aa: CASSQSALWSNQPQHF

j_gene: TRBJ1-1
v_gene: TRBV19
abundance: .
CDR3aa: CASRGRADAFF

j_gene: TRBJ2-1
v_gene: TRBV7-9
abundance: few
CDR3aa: CASRISGRSSSYNEQFF

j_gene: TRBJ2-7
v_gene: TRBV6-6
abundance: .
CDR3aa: CASSSTTVHEQYF

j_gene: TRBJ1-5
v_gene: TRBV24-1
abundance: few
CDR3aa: CATSDPRAGDLEPQHF

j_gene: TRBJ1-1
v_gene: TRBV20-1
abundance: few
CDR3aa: CSAPGTDGSDTEAFF

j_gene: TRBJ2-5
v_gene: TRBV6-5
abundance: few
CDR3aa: CASSTGYQETQYF

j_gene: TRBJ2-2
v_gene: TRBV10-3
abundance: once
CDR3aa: CAISESGGPELFF

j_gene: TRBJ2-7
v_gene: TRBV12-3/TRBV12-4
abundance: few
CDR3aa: CASTQRPGSYEQYF

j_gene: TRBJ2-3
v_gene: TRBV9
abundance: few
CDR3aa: CASSRPSSTQYF

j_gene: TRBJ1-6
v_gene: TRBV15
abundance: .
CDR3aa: CATSSDRGRNSPLHF

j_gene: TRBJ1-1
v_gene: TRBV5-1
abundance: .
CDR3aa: CASSLAPGRGGTEAFF

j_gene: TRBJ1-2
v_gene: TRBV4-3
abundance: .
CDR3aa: CASSQDRDTYYGYTF

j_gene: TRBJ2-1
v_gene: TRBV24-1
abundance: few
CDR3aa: CATSDFAKGAAMGQFF

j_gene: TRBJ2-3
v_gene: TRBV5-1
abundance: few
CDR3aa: CASSLAGQSTDTQYF

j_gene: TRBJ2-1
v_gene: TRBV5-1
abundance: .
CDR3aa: CASDAGQGTYNEQFF

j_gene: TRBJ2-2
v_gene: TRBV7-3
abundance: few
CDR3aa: CASSLNQPGELFF

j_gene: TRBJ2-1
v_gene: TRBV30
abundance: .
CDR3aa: CAWSVPLLQRGEQFF

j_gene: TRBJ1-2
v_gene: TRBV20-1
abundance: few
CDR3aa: CSARGDRGNYGYTF

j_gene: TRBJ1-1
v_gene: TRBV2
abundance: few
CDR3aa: CASSGSAGTPTEAFF

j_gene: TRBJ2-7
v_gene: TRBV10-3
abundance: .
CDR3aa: CAIRAGSYEQYF

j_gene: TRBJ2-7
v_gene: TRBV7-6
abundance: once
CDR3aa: CASSIIAGGYEQYF